Given below is one TCR beta chain in context. Germline lookup yields CDR1 MGHRA and CDR2 YSYEKL. The CDR3 spans 16 residues. This entry is derived from a study of T cells expressing NK-cell markers. About the research overall: The TCR beta repertoires were obtained from sorted CD3+CD56+NKG2C+, CD3+CD56+NKG2C- and CD3+CD56-NKG2C+ T cells. One of eight sequenced donors was HCMV-seronegative; the other seven were seropositive.

5'RACE template switching built TCR beta cDNA with unique molecular identifiers. With the 5' RACE reads reprocessed, TCRdb shows one record per CDR3 protein and no DNA. The table for this sample gives roughly 450,000 distinct CDR3 sequences. The origin of this receptor is a woman aged 50 to 60 in good health. Sequencing was carried out using blood T cells: a sorted CD56 or NKG2C T cell subset, CD4+ or CD8+ T cells, or bulk PBMC T cells (not recorded which). This chain links TRBV4-1 with TRBJ1-5. The CDR3 spells CASSQAQEGYNQPQHF.